This paragraph covers one TCR beta chain sequence. Antigen specificity is unknown. Germline loops: CDR1 MNHNY, CDR2 SVGAGI (reference sequence). V was clipped by 7 bases and J by 0 bases, with 12 bases between them. CDR3 length: 14 residues. The PCR used 60 Vbeta and 13 Jbeta primers. Assay: immunoSEQ multiplex PCR; the TCRdb copy retains only in-frame clones and omits some. Counted here are fewer than 130,000 clones, about 68% occurring once; the ten biggest clones make up 3% to 4.5%. This sample was included in a study of cytomegalovirus exposure and HLA in healthy donors. Across the whole study: Within an early data release were roughly 83 million unique TCRs drawn from HLA-typed donors.

General study points: Accurate prediction of HLA-A and HLA-B alleles (for most subjects) was reportedly achieved from TCR beta sequences.

This rearrangement joins TRBV6-6 to TRBJ2-5, with TRBD1 as a possible D gene (6 bases). This clonotype originated in a young man in good health and CMV-seropositive. The sequenced material came from PBMCs. The CDR3 loop is CASNLRDNQETQYF. DNA of the CDR3: TGTGCCAGCAACCTCCGGGACAACCAAGAGACCCAGTACTTC.